This T cell receptor (beta chain) was retrieved from a study of CD8 T cells in ankylosing spondylitis (TCRdb year 2017). In the study overall: The study profiled T cell receptor beta repertoires in healthy donors and ankylosing spondylitis patients to find disease-linked TCR variants. Samples of peripheral blood were taken, and for ankylosing spondylitis patients, synovial fluid was collected as well. The whole study cohort included 108 healthy donors and 25 ankylosing spondylitis patients.

Trimming at the junction amounts to 5 bases on V and 0 bases on J, and the germline ends lie 7 bases apart. CDR1 and CDR2 are drawn from the germline V gene: SGHTA, FQGNSA. CDR3 length: 14 amino acids, cysteine to phenylalanine. The CDR3 DNA has 42 bases and is translated from base 1. Ten or more counts support this clonotype. Its antigen remains unidentified. Within one base of it there is no much larger clone, and no base qualities were kept. The data were produced on an Illumina HiSeq 2500. Quantitative 5'-RACE with molecular barcodes was the method used to prepare the TCR beta libraries. Concerning the study's data processing: Disease-linked TCR variants were identified with a new computational method built on a probabilistic model of VDJ rearrangement. TCRdb applied fastp at Q25 and MiXCR to the public reads, then kept only in-frame beta chains. For every CDR3 protein sequence, its rows merge into one entry that carries the most common genes and DNA. None of the V and J calls come from the authors' own analysis; TCRdb made them. Within this sample are some 200,000 distinct CDR3 sequences, with 7.3% of them counted one time only. The ten top clones hold 12% to 15% of the sample.

What the work shows at the level of the full study, not this receptor alone: According to the report, matched synovial fluid samples from ankylosing spondylitis patients were significantly enriched for the disease-linked clones. In peripheral blood, the disease-linked clones were found at relatively low frequencies and had a CD8+ phenotype. Blood from ankylosing spondylitis patients appeared to be characterized by a TCR beta motif made up of 8 or 9 highly homologous amino acid variants. Some motif variants were previously reported in synovial fluid and blood of reactive arthritis patients, suggesting common disease-initiation mechanisms.

The chain is assembled from TRBV7-2 and TRBJ1-4, with an unclear D gene assignment. This TCR derives from a male donor with ankylosing spondylitis. The sequenced material came from blood, either unsorted or a sorted T cell fraction (not recorded which). In nucleotides, the sequence is TGTGCCAGCAGCCCTAGACCAACTAATGAAAAACTGTTTTTT. Translated, this gives CASSPRPTNEKLFF.